Listed below are T cell receptor beta chains from one sample, sequenced in a study of blood T cell repertoires in COVID-19. Sequenced by immunoSEQ multiplex PCR; TCRdb stores in-frame clones only, minus some. Among roughly 47,000 clones listed, about 89% were seen once. Sequenced sample: peripheral blood. These receptors were collected from a man in his 70s with active COVID-19. Both conserved end residues are part of each CDR3. The D gene is left open where the match is weak. Not every row has a clone size; where given, it reads once, few, many or a size class.

clone_size: .
v_call: TRBV4-3
j_call: TRBJ2-2
d_call: .
cdr3_nt: TGCGCCAGCAGCCACCGTACAGGACCCTCGAACACCGGGGAGCTGTTTTTT
cdr3_aa: CASSHRTGPSNTGELFF

clone_size: once
v_call: TRBV7-9
j_call: TRBJ1-4
d_call: .
cdr3_nt: TGTGCCAGCAGCTCGGGGGCAACTAATGAAAAACTGTTTTTT
cdr3_aa: CASSSGATNEKLFF

clone_size: .
v_call: TRBV19
j_call: TRBJ2-1
d_call: .
cdr3_nt: TGTGCCAGTATTGGAGCCGCCTCCTACAATGAGCAGTTCTTC
cdr3_aa: CASIGAASYNEQFF

clone_size: .
v_call: TRBV6-5
j_call: TRBJ1-1
d_call: TRBD1
cdr3_nt: TGTGCCGGCAGGGACAGGGGGCGGCCGAACACTGAAGCTTTCTTT
cdr3_aa: CAGRDRGRPNTEAFF

clone_size: .
v_call: TRBV7-2
j_call: TRBJ1-4
d_call: .
cdr3_nt: TGTGCCAGCAGCTTAGGGGGGGGGAATGAAAAACTGTTTTTT
cdr3_aa: CASSLGGGNEKLFF

clone_size: .
v_call: TRBV2
j_call: TRBJ1-5
d_call: TRBD1
cdr3_nt: TGTGCCAGCAGTACAGGGGGCTCGGGCAATCAGCCCCAGCATTTT
cdr3_aa: CASSTGGSGNQPQHF

clone_size: once
v_call: TRBV27
j_call: TRBJ1-5
d_call: .
cdr3_nt: TGTGCCAGCAGTTTAAAGGGGGGGGTCGGTCAGCCCCAGCATTTT
cdr3_aa: CASSLKGGVGQPQHF

clone_size: .
v_call: TRBV5-1
j_call: TRBJ1-4
d_call: TRBD1
cdr3_nt: TGCGCCAGCAAGGGGACAGGGGAGGAAAAACTGTTTTTT
cdr3_aa: CASKGTGEEKLFF

clone_size: .
v_call: TRBV4-1
j_call: TRBJ1-2
d_call: TRBD1
cdr3_nt: TGCGCCAGCAGACGACAGGGGGCAGGCTATGGCTACACCTTC
cdr3_aa: CASRRQGAGYGYTF

clone_size: .
v_call: TRBV25-1
j_call: TRBJ1-2
d_call: TRBD1
cdr3_nt: TGTGCCAGTCATAATGACAGGGGATATGGCTACACCTTC
cdr3_aa: CASHNDRGYGYTF

clone_size: once
v_call: TRBV6-1
j_call: TRBJ2-4
d_call: TRBD2
cdr3_nt: TGTGCCAGCAGTGAAGCTCGGGGAGGGGAATGGGGCAAAAACATTCAGTACTTC
cdr3_aa: CASSEARGGEWGKNIQYF

clone_size: .
v_call: TRBV7-8
j_call: TRBJ2-5
d_call: TRBD1
cdr3_nt: TGTGCCAGCAGCCCGGGGACAGTCCAAGAGACCCAGTACTTC
cdr3_aa: CASSPGTVQETQYF

clone_size: once
v_call: TRBV27
j_call: TRBJ2-7
d_call: TRBD1
cdr3_nt: TGTGCCAGCAGCCCGCTGGGACAGTCCTACGAGCAGTACTTC
cdr3_aa: CASSPLGQSYEQYF

clone_size: .
v_call: TRBV7-9
j_call: TRBJ1-4
d_call: TRBD1
cdr3_nt: TGTGCCAGCAGCTTAGGTGGACAGGGAGGTGAAAAACTGTTTTTT
cdr3_aa: CASSLGGQGGEKLFF

clone_size: .
v_call: TRBV21-1
j_call: TRBJ1-5
d_call: .
cdr3_nt: TGTGCCAGCAGCAAAGAAGAAACAGACAATCAGCCCCAGCATTTT
cdr3_aa: CASSKEETDNQPQHF

clone_size: .
v_call: TRBV5-1
j_call: TRBJ2-7
d_call: TRBD1
cdr3_nt: TGCGCCAGCAGCTCCTTGGGACAGGGGGCGGAGCAGTACTTC
cdr3_aa: CASSSLGQGAEQYF

clone_size: .
v_call: TRBV7-3
j_call: TRBJ2-5
d_call: TRBD1
cdr3_nt: TGTGCCAGCAGCTTAAACGTTGACAGGGCAACGGACCAGTACTTC
cdr3_aa: CASSLNVDRATDQYF

clone_size: .
v_call: TRBV18
j_call: TRBJ1-5
d_call: TRBD1
cdr3_nt: TGTGCCAGCTCACCACCTACCGGACAGGGGGCGAATCAGCCCCAGCATTTT
cdr3_aa: CASSPPTGQGANQPQHF

clone_size: .
v_call: TRBV18
j_call: TRBJ1-5
d_call: TRBD1
cdr3_nt: TGTGCCAGCTCACTCAATCAGGGGGCATCGGCTAATCAGCCCCAGCATTTT
cdr3_aa: CASSLNQGASANQPQHF

clone_size: .
v_call: TRBV29-1
j_call: TRBJ1-2
d_call: .
cdr3_nt: TGCAGCGTTAGGACAGAACTCTATGGCTACACCTTC
cdr3_aa: CSVRTELYGYTF

clone_size: .
v_call: TRBV12-3/TRBV12-4
j_call: TRBJ2-3
d_call: .
cdr3_nt: TGTGCCAGCACGGAGATTCCGGGGGATACGCAGTATTTT
cdr3_aa: CASTEIPGDTQYF

clone_size: .
v_call: TRBV6-1
j_call: TRBJ2-1
d_call: .
cdr3_nt: TGTGCCAGCAGTGAATCATTTGGCCTCGAGCAGTTCTTC
cdr3_aa: CASSESFGLEQFF

clone_size: few
v_call: TRBV15
j_call: TRBJ2-7
d_call: .
cdr3_nt: TGTGCCACCAGCAGAGATCTCTTTAACGAGCAGTACTTC
cdr3_aa: CATSRDLFNEQYF

clone_size: .
v_call: TRBV19
j_call: TRBJ2-3
d_call: TRBD2
cdr3_nt: TGTGCCAGTAGTGCACTAGCGGGTCCCACAGATACGCAGTATTTT
cdr3_aa: CASSALAGPTDTQYF

clone_size: .
v_call: TRBV5-1
j_call: TRBJ1-5
d_call: TRBD1
cdr3_nt: TGCGCCAGCAGCTTGGGACAGGGTGGACAGCCCCAGCATTTT
cdr3_aa: CASSLGQGGQPQHF

clone_size: .
v_call: TRBV7-2
j_call: TRBJ2-1
d_call: TRBD2
cdr3_nt: TGTGCCAGCAGCAATCGTAGCGGGGGACTCAATGAGCAGTTCTTC
cdr3_aa: CASSNRSGGLNEQFF

clone_size: .
v_call: TRBV6-2/TRBV6-3
j_call: TRBJ1-1
d_call: .
cdr3_nt: TGTGCCAGCAGTTATAGAGGGGGTAAGAAGAACACTGAAGCTTTCTTT
cdr3_aa: CASSYRGGKKNTEAFF

clone_size: once
v_call: TRBV18
j_call: TRBJ1-2
d_call: .
cdr3_nt: TGTGCCAGCTCACGGGGGGGGCGTTATGGCTACACCTTC
cdr3_aa: CASSRGGRYGYTF

clone_size: .
v_call: TRBV7-9
j_call: TRBJ1-5
d_call: TRBD1
cdr3_nt: TGTGCCAGCAGCTTAGGGGCAGGGGGTGGCAATCAGCCCCAGCATTTT
cdr3_aa: CASSLGAGGGNQPQHF

clone_size: .
v_call: TRBV11-1
j_call: TRBJ2-6
d_call: .
cdr3_nt: TGTGCCAGCAGCTTAAGCGTAGATTCTGGGGCCAACGTCCTGACTTTC
cdr3_aa: CASSLSVDSGANVLTF

clone_size: .
v_call: TRBV7-2
j_call: TRBJ1-1
d_call: TRBD1
cdr3_nt: TGTGCCAGCAGCGGTCGGACAGGCGCGGTGAACACTGAAGCTTTCTTT
cdr3_aa: CASSGRTGAVNTEAFF

clone_size: .
v_call: TRBV19
j_call: TRBJ2-5
d_call: TRBD2
cdr3_nt: TGTGCCAGTAGTTCCGGACTAGCGGGGGCCAGGGAGACCCAGTACTTC
cdr3_aa: CASSSGLAGARETQYF

clone_size: .
v_call: TRBV28
j_call: TRBJ1-1
d_call: .
cdr3_nt: TGTGCCAGCAGGGACAGGAACACTGAAGCTTTCTTT
cdr3_aa: CASRDRNTEAFF

clone_size: .
v_call: TRBV7-2
j_call: TRBJ2-3
d_call: .
cdr3_nt: TGTGCCAGCAGCTTAGAAGGGGGTTCCTTTGGTACGCAGTATTTT
cdr3_aa: CASSLEGGSFGTQYF

clone_size: .
v_call: TRBV6-1
j_call: TRBJ2-3
d_call: TRBD1
cdr3_nt: TGTGCCAGCAGTGAGGCCGTGACAGGGGGCACAGATACGCAGTATTTT
cdr3_aa: CASSEAVTGGTDTQYF

clone_size: .
v_call: TRBV7-9
j_call: TRBJ2-3
d_call: TRBD1
cdr3_nt: TGTGCCAGCGGGGGACAGGGAGATACGCAGTATTTT
cdr3_aa: CASGGQGDTQYF

clone_size: once
v_call: TRBV7-2
j_call: TRBJ2-5
d_call: .
cdr3_nt: TGTGCCAGCAGCTTAGCGGGGCAGGGCCTAAAAGAGACCCAGTACTTC
cdr3_aa: CASSLAGQGLKETQYF

clone_size: .
v_call: TRBV9
j_call: TRBJ1-1
d_call: .
cdr3_nt: TGTGCCAGCAGCCCCCGGCAGGGAAGGACTGAAGCTTTCTTT
cdr3_aa: CASSPRQGRTEAFF

clone_size: .
v_call: TRBV18
j_call: TRBJ1-1
d_call: TRBD1
cdr3_nt: TGTGCCAGCTCACAGGGACAGAGGGCTTTCTTT
cdr3_aa: CASSQGQRAFF

clone_size: .
v_call: TRBV3-1/TRBV3-2
j_call: TRBJ2-1
d_call: .
cdr3_nt: TGTGCCAGCAGCCAAGATCCTCATGAGCAGTTCTTC
cdr3_aa: CASSQDPHEQFF

clone_size: .
v_call: TRBV12-3/TRBV12-4
j_call: TRBJ1-4
d_call: TRBD1
cdr3_nt: TGTGCCAGCAGTTTGTCAGGGGGGAAACTGTTTTTT
cdr3_aa: CASSLSGGKLFF

clone_size: once
v_call: TRBV6-6
j_call: TRBJ2-7
d_call: TRBD1
cdr3_nt: TGTGCCAGCAGTCAATCCGGGACAGCCTACGAGCAGTACTTC
cdr3_aa: CASSQSGTAYEQYF

clone_size: .
v_call: TRBV7-2
j_call: TRBJ2-1
d_call: TRBD2
cdr3_nt: TGTGCCAGCAGGACGACTAGCGGGGAAAACAATGAGCAGTTCTTC
cdr3_aa: CASRTTSGENNEQFF

clone_size: .
v_call: TRBV27
j_call: TRBJ1-5
d_call: .
cdr3_nt: TGTGCCAGCAGTTTGAGTCCATCCCCCAATCAGCCCCAGCATTTT
cdr3_aa: CASSLSPSPNQPQHF

clone_size: few
v_call: TRBV6-2/TRBV6-3
j_call: TRBJ1-2
d_call: .
cdr3_nt: TGTGCCAGCAGTTACGAGGTGTTCGATGGCTACACCTTC
cdr3_aa: CASSYEVFDGYTF

clone_size: .
v_call: TRBV7-8
j_call: TRBJ1-5
d_call: .
cdr3_nt: TGTGCCAGCCAAAATGGAACAGGGTTAGAACAGCCCCAGCATTTT
cdr3_aa: CASQNGTGLEQPQHF

clone_size: .
v_call: TRBV7-2
j_call: TRBJ2-3
d_call: TRBD2
cdr3_nt: TGTGCCAGCAGCTTTACTAGCGGGGGAATAGATACGCAGTATTTT
cdr3_aa: CASSFTSGGIDTQYF

clone_size: .
v_call: TRBV7-6
j_call: TRBJ2-2
d_call: .
cdr3_nt: TGTGCCAGCAGCATCGGGACATTGAACACCGGGGAGCTGTTTTTT
cdr3_aa: CASSIGTLNTGELFF

clone_size: .
v_call: TRBV5-6
j_call: TRBJ2-5
d_call: .
cdr3_nt: TGTGCCAGCAGCTTGCGTCAAGAGACCCAGTACTTC
cdr3_aa: CASSLRQETQYF

clone_size: once
v_call: TRBV19
j_call: TRBJ2-3
d_call: .
cdr3_nt: TGTGCCACCGGCACCCAAGGGGAGTATTTT
cdr3_aa: CATGTQGEYF

clone_size: .
v_call: TRBV7-7
j_call: TRBJ2-1
d_call: .
cdr3_nt: TGTGCTAGCAGCCCAGGGGAGCTCGCCTACAATGAGCAGTTCTTC
cdr3_aa: CASSPGELAYNEQFF

clone_size: .
v_call: TRBV4-3
j_call: TRBJ2-5
d_call: .
cdr3_nt: TGCGCCAGCAGCCAAGGACCCTCTGGGCTCCAAGAGACCCAGTACTTC
cdr3_aa: CASSQGPSGLQETQYF

clone_size: .
v_call: TRBV14
j_call: TRBJ2-2
d_call: TRBD2
cdr3_nt: TGTGCCAGCAGCCACGACGCGGGACTAGCGGGGGGCCGGAGAGCCGGGGAGCTGTTTTTT
cdr3_aa: CASSHDAGLAGGRRAGELFF

clone_size: .
v_call: TRBV15
j_call: TRBJ1-5
d_call: .
cdr3_nt: TGTGCCACCAGCAGAGATGATAGGGGCCTTGGCCAGCCCCAGCATTTT
cdr3_aa: CATSRDDRGLGQPQHF